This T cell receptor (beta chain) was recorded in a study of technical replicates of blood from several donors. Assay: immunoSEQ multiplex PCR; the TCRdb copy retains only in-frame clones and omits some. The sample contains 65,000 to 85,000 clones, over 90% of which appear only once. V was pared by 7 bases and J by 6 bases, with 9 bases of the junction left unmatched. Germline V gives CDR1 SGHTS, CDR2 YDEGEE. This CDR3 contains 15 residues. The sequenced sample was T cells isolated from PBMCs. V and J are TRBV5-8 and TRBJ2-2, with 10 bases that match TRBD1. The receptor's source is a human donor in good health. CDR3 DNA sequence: TGTGCCAGCGCTTTTGGGACAGGGGACCCCGGGGAGCTGTTTTTT. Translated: CASAFGTGDPGELFF.